Listed here is a single TCR beta chain. The data derive from a study of cytomegalovirus exposure and HLA in healthy donors. Germline CDR1 WNHNN, CDR2 SYGVQD (reference sequence). This CDR3 has 14 amino acids. J was trimmed by 3 bases and V by 6 bases; bases with no gene match: 2. The method was immunoSEQ multiplex PCR; TCRdb's version includes in-frame clones alone and lacks a portion of them. Here the sample spans roughly 63,000 clones, around 90% being singletons. The receptor comes from a young woman in good health and CMV-seronegative. This rearrangement joins TRBV10-1 to TRBJ2-2, with 9 bases that match TRBD1. Sequenced material: PBMCs. CDR3 sequence (DNA): TGCGCCAGCAGGGGGGACAGGGACACCGGGGAGCTGTTTTTT. This encodes CASRGDRDTGELFF.